A selection of T cell receptor beta chains follows, all from one sample in a study of blood T cell repertoires in COVID-19. Generated by immunoSEQ multiplex PCR, the TCRdb table keeps only in-frame clones and is missing some. The sample includes about 88,000 clones, about nine tenths of them seen just once. Sequenced: peripheral blood. Every receptor here comes from a male donor with acute or convalescent COVID-19. The CDR3 runs from the conserved cysteine through the conserved F or W. The D gene is left open where the match is weak.

V	J	D	CDR3	DNA
TRBV6-6	TRBJ2-7	.	CASSLPTAHEQYF	TGTGCCAGCAGTTTACCTACTGCCCACGAGCAGTACTTC
TRBV7-2	TRBJ2-3	.	CASSLRRGLRRTDTQYF	TGTGCCAGCAGCTTAAGACGGGGACTGAGACGCACAGATACGCAGTATTTT
TRBV5-1	TRBJ1-1	TRBD1	CASSLGQGWTEAFF	TGCGCCAGCAGCTTAGGACAGGGCTGGACTGAAGCTTTCTTT
TRBV2	TRBJ1-5	.	CASSEAESNQPQHF	TGTGCCAGCAGTGAGGCAGAAAGCAATCAGCCCCAGCATTTT
TRBV10-3	TRBJ2-1	TRBD2	CATTGGDEQFF	TGTGCCACCACGGGGGGGGATGAGCAGTTCTTC
TRBV10-3	TRBJ2-5	TRBD1	CAISSSKGGPQETQYF	TGTGCCATCAGTTCCAGTAAAGGGGGCCCTCAAGAGACCCAGTACTTC
TRBV19	TRBJ1-1	TRBD1	CASSTGQGSTEAFF	TGTGCCAGTAGTACGGGACAGGGGTCCACTGAAGCTTTCTTT
TRBV27	TRBJ2-6	.	CASSFRGGANVLTF	TGTGCCAGCAGTTTTAGGGGTGGGGCCAACGTCCTGACTTTC
TRBV15	TRBJ2-1	TRBD2	CATSREGLEGEQFF	TGTGCCACCAGCAGAGAGGGACTAGAGGGTGAGCAGTTCTTC
TRBV11-2	TRBJ2-5	.	CASSLDRTGETQYF	TGTGCCAGCAGCTTAGATCGGACTGGCGAGACCCAGTACTTC